Presented here are 5 T cell receptor beta chains from one specimen sequenced in a study of control samples from healthy donors and cancer patients. Assay used: immunoSEQ multiplex PCR; TCRdb lists only in-frame clones, some missing. The sample has over 150,000 clones, just under 95% seen once. The material sequenced was blood. These TCRs come from a man between 40 and 49 years old in good health.

This rearrangement joins TRBV10-1 to TRBJ2-7; unclear D gene. This CDR3 is 15 amino acids long. Germline V CDR1 and CDR2: WNHNN, SYGVQD (reference sequence). The V end was cut by 0 bases, the J end by 3 bases, with 12 bases between. The CDR3 is CASSESRIGNYEQYF. The CDR3, as DNA: TGCGCCAGCAGTGAGTCAAGGATCGGTAACTACGAGCAGTACTTC.

The CDR3 protein is CASSPDRVYNEQFF. The CDR3 DNA reads TGTGCCAGCAGCCCGGACAGGGTTTACAATGAGCAGTTCTTC. V is TRBV5-6 and J is TRBJ2-1; 8 bases agree with TRBD1. CDR1 is SGHDT, CDR2 YYEEEE, per germline. J lost 4 bases, V lost 4 bases, and 4 bases had no gene match. The CDR3 runs to 14 residues.

The chain carries TRBV5-1 and TRBJ2-7; D is perhaps TRBD1 or TRBD2 (7 bases each). The CDR3 is 15 amino acids. Germline V gives CDR1 SGHRS, CDR2 YFSETQ. V was trimmed by 2 bases and J by 0 bases, leaving 12 bases between them. The DNA for the CDR3 is TGCGCCAGCAGCTTTTCAGGGGGGGTCTCCTACGAGCAGTACTTC. It codes for CASSFSGGVSYEQYF. The variable domain in full, completed from reference TRBV5-1 and TRBJ2-7, reads KAGVTQTPRYLIKTRGQQVTLSCSPISGHRSVSWYQQTPGQGLQFLFEYFSETQRNKGNFPGRFSGRQFSNSRSEMNVSTLELGDSALYLCASSFSGGVSYEQYFGPGTRLTVT.

The chain is built from TRBV24-1 and TRBJ1-5; 9 nucleotides align to TRBD1. This CDR3 has 16 residues. V lost 3 bases and J lost 1; bases outside the gene matches: 3. Germline V lookup: CDR1 KGHDR, CDR2 SFDVKD. CDR3 loop: CATSDAGTGSNQPQHF. The CDR3, as DNA: TGTGCCACCAGTGATGCCGGGACAGGGAGCAATCAGCCCCAGCATTTT.

The rearrangement joins TRBV28 to TRBJ1-6, with D unresolved. CDR1 and CDR2 (germline): MDHEN, SYDVKM. The germline V and J ends were trimmed by 2 bases and 4 bases, with 12 bases remaining between them. CDR3 length: 16 amino acids. This chain's CDR3 is CASSLSGVLYNSPLHF. CDR3 coding DNA: TGTGCCAGCAGTTTAAGTGGGGTACTATATAATTCACCCCTCCACTTT.